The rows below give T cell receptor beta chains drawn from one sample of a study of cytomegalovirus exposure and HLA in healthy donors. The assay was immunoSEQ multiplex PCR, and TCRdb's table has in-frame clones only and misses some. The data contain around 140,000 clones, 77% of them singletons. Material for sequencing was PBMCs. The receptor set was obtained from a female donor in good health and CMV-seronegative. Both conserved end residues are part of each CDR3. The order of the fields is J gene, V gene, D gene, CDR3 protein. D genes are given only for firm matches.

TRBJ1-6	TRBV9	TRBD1	CASSLFLDRGNSPLHF
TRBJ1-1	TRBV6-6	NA	CASSQGGPPNTEAFF
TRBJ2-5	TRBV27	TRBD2	CASSFLAGGPEETQYF
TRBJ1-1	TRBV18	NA	CASSPTDKGTAFF
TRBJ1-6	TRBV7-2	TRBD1	CASSLGDRGTSPLHF
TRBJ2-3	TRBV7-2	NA	CASSFQQRTDTQYF
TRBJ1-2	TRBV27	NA	CASSLAPDYYYGYTF
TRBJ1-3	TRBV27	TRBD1	CASSRDSGNTIYF
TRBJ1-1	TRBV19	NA	CASSISSLGGTEAFF
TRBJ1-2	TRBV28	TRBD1	CASRSPGGDYGYTF